These 26 T cell receptor beta chains share one sample of origin, sequenced in a study of regulatory T cells in long-lasting Graves disease. In building TCR beta libraries, iRepertoire HTBI primers were used together with Arm-PCR of CDR3 regions. TCRdb re-called the multiplex PCR reads through MiXCR, storing one row per CDR3 protein. The sample contains approximately 500,000 distinct CDR3 sequences, 20% to 25% of which appear only once. Time point denoted: persistent/refractory GD, antithyroid drugs over 5 years with positive TRAb. Generation of the TCR library employed RNA extracted from PBMCs. The specimen comprised peripheral blood mononuclear cells (PBMCs), sampled when the disease was refractory, from a patient treated with antithyroid drugs. These receptor sequences come from a female donor with Graves disease.

This sequence joins TRBV29-1 and TRBJ1-4, with 7 bases matching TRBD1. The germline V gene encodes CDR1 SQVTM and CDR2 ANQGSEA. The CDR3 consists of 13 residues. Trimming at V came to 5 bases and at J to 5 bases, leaving 5 bases not matched to a gene. The chain's CDR3 is CSVMGQPNEKLFF. Here the CDR3 DNA reads TGCAGCGTTATGGGACAGCCAAATGAAAAACTGTTTTTT. Combining the CDR3 with reference TRBV29-1 and TRBJ1-4 gives the whole variable domain SAVISQKPSRDICQRGTSLTIQCQVDSQVTMMFWYRQQPGQSLTLIATANQGSEATYESGFVIDKFPISRPNLTFSTLTVSNMSPEDSSIYLCSVMGQPNEKLFFGSGTQLSVL.

This chain joins TRBV12-3 or TRBV12-4 and TRBJ1-6, with 7 positions matching TRBD1. This CDR3 has 17 residues. The V and J ends lost 7 bases and 2 bases, in that order; junction bases with no gene match: 11. Here the CDR3 DNA reads TGTGCCAGCACCTTACTCGGTAGGGGGCCCTATAATTCACCCCTCCACTTT. It specifies CASTLLGRGPYNSPLHF.

This chain uses TRBV20-1 with TRBJ1-4, with unresolved D. The CDR3 spans 12 residues. V lost 3 bases and J lost 4, with 6 bases in between. Germline V gives CDR1 DFQATT, CDR2 SNEGSKA (reference sequence). CDR3 nucleotide sequence: TGCAGTGCTAGGTACATTAATGAAAAACTGTTTTTT. This codes for CSARYINEKLFF.

This clonotype was counted at least ten times. This sequence joins TRBV28 and TRBJ1-5, with a tentative D call TRBD1 (5 bases). In germline, CDR1 is MDHEN, CDR2 SYDVKM. CDR3 length: 14 residues. V shed 5 bases and J shed 4 bases, with 12 bases lying between them. Here the CDR3 DNA reads TGTGCCAGCAGTCCGGGACTCCTTAATCAGCCCCAGCATTTT. This gives the protein CASSPGLLNQPQHF. The entire variable domain, with the rest obtained from reference TRBV28 and TRBJ1-5, is as follows: DVKVTQSSRYLVKRTGEKVFLECVQDMDHENMFWYRQDPGLGLRLIYFSYDVKMKEKGDIPEGYSVSREKKERFSLILESASTNQTSMYLCASSPGLLNQPQHFGDGTRLSIL.

This chain links TRBV9 with TRBJ1-2; 9 positions match TRBD1. The CDR3 contains 14 residues. V shed 0 bases and J 7 bases; nucleotides not matched to a gene: 4. Per germline, CDR1 SGDLS and CDR2 YYNGEE. This CDR3 reads CASSVVETGGGYTF. The CDR3, as DNA: TGTGCCAGCAGCGTAGTGGAGACAGGGGGTGGCTACACCTTC.

This chain connects TRBV20-1 to TRBJ2-2; 11 bases are shared with TRBD2. J was trimmed by 7 bases and V by 5 bases; bases with no gene match: 9. There are 15 residues in the CDR3. The germline CDR1 and CDR2 sequences are DFQATT and SNEGSKA (reference sequence). CDR3: CSAPKLAGAVGELFF. The CDR3 bases are TGCAGTGCTCCCAAACTAGCGGGAGCGGTCGGGGAGCTGTTTTTT.

This clonotype came up many times. This chain uses TRBV27 with TRBJ1-4, with 9 nucleotides matching TRBD1. The CDR3 spans 13 residues. Per the germline V gene, CDR1 is MNHEY and CDR2 is SMNVEV (reference sequence). The ends lost 6 bases at V and 8 bases at J; junction bases unmatched: 4. The DNA for the CDR3 is TGTGCCAGCAGACAGGGGGCAAGGGAAAAACTGTTTTTT. It yields the protein CASRQGAREKLFF.

This clonotype was seen at least ten times. The rearrangement uses TRBV2 and TRBJ2-7, with D tentatively TRBD1 (6 bases). The CDR3 runs 15 residues. With 6 bases removed from V and 5 bases from J, the gap between germline ends came to 20 bases. Germline CDR1 and CDR2: SNHLY and FYNNEI. The CDR3 nucleotides read TGTGCCAGCAGCGCCGTACAGGGAACGCTCGACGAGCAGTACTTC. It translates to CASSAVQGTLDEQYF.

The rearrangement uses TRBV6-1 and TRBJ2-5; TRBD2 aligns across 16 bases. Germline values: CDR1 MNHNS, CDR2 SASEGT. V trimming: 6 bases; J trimming: 1 base; junction bases outside the gene matches: 8. The CDR3 length is 18 residues. The CDR3 loop is CASSSWGLAGGTQETQYF. The CDR3 DNA reads TGTGCCAGCAGCTCCTGGGGACTAGCGGGAGGGACCCAAGAGACCCAGTACTTC.

This clonotype was detected only a few times. The rearrangement uses TRBV30 and TRBJ1-6; D is unclear. V gave up 1 base and J gave up 7 bases, with 8 bases separating them. This CDR3 spans 13 amino acids. Looked up from germline, CDR1 is GTSNPN and CDR2 is SVGIG (reference sequence). CDR3 coding DNA: TGTGCCTGGAGTGCTCAGGAAAATTCACCCCTCCACTTT. Amino acids: CAWSAQENSPLHF.

The chain employs TRBV28 and TRBJ2-6, with D possibly being TRBD1 or TRBD2 (5 bases each). The CDR3 contains 19 residues. Trimming took 4 bases from V and 0 from J, leaving 19 bases between them. Germline V gene lookup returns CDR1 MDHEN and CDR2 SYDVKM. CDR3 nucleotides: TGTGCCAGCAGTTCAACACCGGGACGCAGGAACTCTGGGGCCAACGTCCTGACTTTC. It yields the protein CASSSTPGRRNSGANVLTF.

A few counts support this clonotype. J is TRBJ2-2 and V is TRBV7-8; D gene ambiguous. There are 14 residues in the CDR3. Between the trimmed V and J ends, which lost 1 base and 5 bases, there was a span of 8 bases. Germline V gene lookup returns CDR1 SGHVS and CDR2 FQNEAQ. This CDR3 is CASSLGGRTGELFF. The CDR3 nucleotides read TGTGCCAGCAGCTTAGGCGGACGGACCGGGGAGCTGTTTTTT.

This clonotype has just a few counts. The chain recombines TRBV20-1 with TRBJ2-5, with 13 bases aligning to TRBD2. Germline-derived CDR1 and CDR2 are DFQATT and SNEGSKA (reference sequence). This CDR3 contains 19 residues. With V trimmed by 1 base and J by 5 bases, 16 bases remained unmatched. The CDR3 DNA reads TGCAGTGCTAGAGGGCTCTACACTAGCGGGAGGGCCGGCCCGGAGACCCAGTACTTC. This codes for CSARGLYTSGRAGPETQYF.

The chain carries TRBV7-3 and TRBJ2-7, with TRBD2 matching 10 bases. Germline V CDR1 and CDR2: SGHTA, FQGTGA. The J segment lost 12 bases and the V segment lost 5 bases, leaving 10 bases of the junction unmatched. CDR3 size: 13 residues. The CDR3: CASSQTASGRTYF. The CDR3 DNA is TGTGCCAGCAGCCAAACAGCTAGCGGGAGAACGTACTTC.

The chain recombines TRBV11-2 with TRBJ2-2; 10 nucleotides line up with TRBD1. This CDR3 contains 16 residues. With V trimmed by 3 bases and J by 4 bases, 5 bases remained unmatched. Looked up from germline, CDR1 is SGHAT and CDR2 is FQNNGV. The CDR3 nucleotides are TGTGCCAGCAGCTTGGACCGGACAGGGGGCACCGGGGAGCTGTTTTTT. This encodes CASSLDRTGGTGELFF.

CDR3 DNA: TGTGCCAGCCGTCGGGCAGGGGTCGGGCGCACTGAAGCTTTCTTT. Its protein product is CASRRAGVGRTEAFF. The chain joins TRBV5-6 to TRBJ1-1; a possible D gene is TRBD1 (6 bases). From germline, CDR1 is SGHDT and CDR2 YYEEEE. This CDR3 comprises 15 residues. V lost 7 bases to trimming and J lost 4 bases, with 20 bases between them. The entire variable domain, with the rest obtained from reference TRBV5-6 and TRBJ1-1, is as follows: DAGVTQSPTHLIKTRGQQVTLRCSPKSGHDTVSWYQQALGQGPQFIFQYYEEEERQRGNFPDRFSGHQFPNYSSELNVNALLLGDSALYLCASRRAGVGRTEAFFGQGTRLTVV.

This clonotype was recorded at least ten times. The gene calls are TRBV7-9 and TRBJ2-5; possible D gene TRBD2, 6 bases. V was pared by 2 bases and J by 2 bases, with 9 bases between. The CDR3 length is 14 residues. CDR1 is SEHNR and CDR2 is FQNEAQ in the germline V gene (reference sequence). CDR3 nucleotide sequence: TGTGCCAGCAGCTTACCGGGGAGGCAAGAGACCCAGTACTTC. Its protein product is CASSLPGRQETQYF.

There are a few counts of this clonotype. The rearrangement uses TRBV6-9 and TRBJ1-6; the D is unclear. This CDR3 spans 15 amino acids. The V and J ends lost 3 bases and 10 bases respectively, with 16 bases between them. The germline gives CDR1 MNHGY, CDR2 SVAAGI. The CDR3, as DNA: TGTGCCAGCAGTTACGTAGGCTCTTCTGAGTCACCCCTCCACTTT. Translating it yields CASSYVGSSESPLHF.

This clonotype was counted many times. This rearrangement joins TRBV6-2 or TRBV6-3 to TRBJ2-2, with D perhaps assigned TRBD1 or TRBD2 (5 bases each). V was trimmed by 2 bases and J by 6 bases, leaving 22 bases between them. The CDR3 spans 18 residues. The germline V gene has CDR1 MNHEY and CDR2 SVGEGT. The CDR3 nucleotides are TGTGCCAGCAGTTACCCCCCTAAGGGACGGTCTGTTTCCGGGGAGCTGTTTTTT. It is translated as CASSYPPKGRSVSGELFF.

This clonotype was detected many times. V is TRBV3-1 and J is TRBJ2-5, with D perhaps matching TRBD1 (5 bases). The V end lost 0 bases, the J end lost 7 bases, and 9 bases lay between the germline ends. Germline lookup yields CDR1 LGHDT and CDR2 YNNKEL (reference sequence). This CDR3 has 13 residues. The CDR3: CASSQEVQGTQYF. CDR3 sequence (DNA): TGTGCCAGCAGCCAAGAGGTGCAGGGGACCCAGTACTTC.

CDR3: CATLGGRSNGYTF. CDR3 DNA sequence: TGTGCCACCTTAGGGGGCAGGTCTAATGGCTACACCTTC. The V gene is TRBV11-2, the J gene TRBJ1-2; TRBD1 aligns across 7 bases. The CDR3 has 13 residues. Germline CDR1 is SGHAT and CDR2 is FQNNGV. With V trimmed by 10 bases and J by 6 bases, 11 bases remained unmatched. Together with reference TRBV11-2 and TRBJ1-2, the CDR3 gives the full variable domain: EAGVAQSPRYKIIEKRQSVAFWCNPISGHATLYWYQQILGQGPKLLIQFQNNGVVDDSQLPKDRFSAERLKGVDSTLKIQPAKLEDSAVYLCATLGGRSNGYTFGSGTRLTVV.

V is TRBV6-2 or TRBV6-3 and J is TRBJ2-3, with 10 bases fitting TRBD2. Trimming removed 2 bases from V and 4 bases from J; junction bases left unmatched: 12. Germline V gives CDR1 MNHEY, CDR2 SVGEGT. The CDR3 spans 18 residues. CDR3 sequence reads: CASSYIAVGLAGADTQYF. CDR3 DNA sequence: TGTGCCAGCAGTTACATTGCCGTCGGTCTAGCGGGAGCAGATACGCAGTATTTT.

This clonotype was recorded many times. J is TRBJ2-5 and V is TRBV15, with D perhaps TRBD2 (6 bases). V shed 0 bases and J shed 3 bases, with 11 bases lying between them. Germline V CDR1 and CDR2: LNHNV, YYDKDF (reference sequence). The CDR3 covers 15 residues. In DNA form, the CDR3 reads TGTGCCACCAGCAGAGATCGGGGGATCGAAGAGACCCAGTACTTC. Translation: CATSRDRGIEETQYF.

This clonotype was detected a few times. The genes are TRBV20-1 and TRBJ2-1; D is unresolved. This CDR3 is built from 15 residues. V gave up 5 bases and J gave up 0 bases, with 14 bases separating them. Looked up from germline, CDR1 is DFQATT and CDR2 is SNEGSKA (reference sequence). CDR3 in DNA: TGCAGTGCTTCCTGGGCGCCCAGCTCCTACAATGAGCAGTTCTTC. Its translation is CSASWAPSSYNEQFF.

The genes are TRBV6-5 and TRBJ2-1; D may be TRBD2 (5 bases). CDR3 length: 13 residues. The germline V and J ends were trimmed by 2 bases and 10 bases, with 12 bases remaining between them. CDR1 and CDR2 (germline): MNHEY, SVGAGI. Here the CDR3 reads CASSYAVRGEQFF. CDR3 DNA sequence: TGTGCCAGCAGTTACGCGGTCCGAGGGGAGCAGTTCTTC.

In nucleotides, the CDR3 is TGCAGCGTTGAAACAGGGGGCGCCGGCTATGGCTACACCTTC. This codes for CSVETGGAGYGYTF. This chain joins TRBV29-1 and TRBJ1-2; TRBD1 matches 9 bases. The CDR3 spans 14 residues. V trimming: 2 bases; J trimming: 4 bases; junction bases outside the gene matches: 5. Germline V gene sequence: CDR1 SQVTM, CDR2 ANQGSEA.